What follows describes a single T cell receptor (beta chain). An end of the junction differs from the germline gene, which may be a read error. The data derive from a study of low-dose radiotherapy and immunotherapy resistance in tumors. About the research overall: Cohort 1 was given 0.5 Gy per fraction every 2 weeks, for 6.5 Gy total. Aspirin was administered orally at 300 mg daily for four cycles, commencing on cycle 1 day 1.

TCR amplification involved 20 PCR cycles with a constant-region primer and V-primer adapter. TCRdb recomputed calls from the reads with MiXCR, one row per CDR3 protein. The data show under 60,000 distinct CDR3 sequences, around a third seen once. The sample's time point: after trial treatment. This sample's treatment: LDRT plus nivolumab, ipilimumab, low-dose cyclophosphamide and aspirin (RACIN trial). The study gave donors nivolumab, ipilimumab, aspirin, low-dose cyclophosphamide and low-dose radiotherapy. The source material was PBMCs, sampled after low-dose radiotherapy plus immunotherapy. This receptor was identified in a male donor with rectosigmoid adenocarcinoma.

Here the CDR3 reads CASSPPGTTNNEAFF. For the CDR3, the DNA is TGTGCCAGCAGTCCACCCGGGACAACTAACAATGAAGCTTTCTTT. The chain has TRBV28 and TRBJ1-1, with a tentative D call TRBD1 (6 bases). The CDR3 is 15 amino acids. Germline CDR1 and CDR2: MDHEN and SYDVKM.